This T cell receptor beta chain is from a study of graft-versus-host responses after intestinal transplantation. Of note for this clone: Its antigen is unknown.

Points from the study as a whole: Recipient-marrow GvH clones were detected, some having first appeared in ileum or blood.

This table comes from immunoSEQ multiplex PCR, and its TCRdb copy is limited to in-frame clones, with some not included. Found here are about 70,000 clones, nearly 90% of them singletons; the top ten hold about 4%. J lost 4 bases, V lost 4 bases, and 11 bases had no gene match. There are 16 residues in the CDR3. Germline CDR1 and CDR2: MGHRA and YSYEKL. Sample: unstimulated CD8+ T cells sorted from spleen or lymph node cells, taken before transplant. The chain carries TRBV4-1 and TRBJ1-1; the match to TRBD1 covers 8 bases. The origin of this receptor is a human donor who was the organ donor for an intestinal transplant. The CDR3 protein is CASSLDRGSWGTEAFF. Written as DNA, the CDR3 is TGCGCCAGCAGCCTCGACAGGGGATCGTGGGGCACTGAAGCTTTCTTT.